The entry below gives a single T cell receptor (beta chain) sequence along with its context. Antigen: not known. The data belong to a study of vaccination effects on CD4 cells after COVID-19. V was pared by 2 bases and J by 7 bases, with 11 bases between. This CDR3 is built from 14 residues. Germline V CDR1 and CDR2: MNHNY, SVGAGI (reference sequence). General study findings and limits: Only a single clone (1 of 255 vaccine-induced clones in healthy vaccinees) cross-reacted with common cold coronaviruses.

Sequencing in the ViraFEST assay came after antigen-specific CD4+ T cells had been expanded with viral peptide pools, which were used to stimulate PBMC. The culture ran for about eleven days before CD4+ T cells were isolated. TCRdb's table, derived via immunoSEQ multiplex PCR, lists solely in-frame clones and lacks some. Here the sample spans roughly 76,000 clones, approximately 81% being singletons. Specimen: CD4+ T cells from PBMCs cultured with HCoV-229E spike peptides, collected before COVID-19 vaccination. The chain uses TRBV6-6 and TRBJ1-4; no firm D call. This TCR derives from a human donor who received a COVID-19 vaccine. The CDR3 DNA reads TGTGCCAGCAGTTACGTAGGGAGTGGTGAAAAACTGTTTTTT. This encodes CASSYVGSGEKLFF.